This T cell receptor (beta chain) was documented in a study of Graves' ophthalmopathy and Graves' hyperthyroidism. Study summary: Ahead of any treatment, peripheral blood was obtained at the initial diagnosis. Study-level findings and limits: Blood also held most thyroid clonotypes expanded above 0.001 frequency. Discriminating ophthalmopathy from stable hyperthyroidism, a 13-signature model attained a sensitivity of 85% to 90% and a specificity of around 83%. The model's prediction of ophthalmopathy progression had just over 70% sensitivity and roughly 72% specificity.

Amplification of the TCR beta CDR3 regions used RNA transcripts (as template). HTBI-primed RT-PCR formed the first round, and a multiplex PCR formed the second. One entry per CDR3 protein, called by TCRdb with MiXCR from the multiplex PCR reads. The sample includes 650,000 to 900,000 distinct CDR3 sequences, 35% to 50% of them seen just once. The CDR3 loop spans 13 amino acids. Looked up from germline, CDR1 is SQVTM and CDR2 is ANQGSEA. V shed 5 bases, J shed 4 bases, and the junction held 7 bases outside the gene matches. The count of this clonotype is one. No antigen is known for it. The sample taken for sequencing was peripheral blood. The receptor was derived from an adult man with Graves' ophthalmopathy. The chain has TRBV29-1 and TRBJ1-1; 7 positions match TRBD1. The chain's CDR3 is CSVLGQMGTEAFF. The CDR3 region has the DNA TGCAGCGTTTTGGGACAGATGGGCACTGAAGCTTTCTTT.